Detailed here is one T cell receptor (beta chain). What antigen it recognizes has not been identified. Per-nucleotide qualities are absent, and no much larger clonotype sits a single base away. The same CDR3 arises from other DNA sequences in this sample as well. Collaborating institutions collected whole blood in K2EDTA tubes following their own protocols. For TCRbeta analysis, collaborators shipped samples in one of three forms: frozen whole blood, isolated PBMCs, or DNA extracted from either of those sample types. The germline V gene sets CDR1 to SGHRS and CDR2 to YFSETQ. V is shortened by 4 bases, J by 4 bases, and the region joining them spans 14 bases. From the cysteine through the phenylalanine, the CDR3 covers 14 amino acids. Only the CDR3 portion is preserved as DNA: 42 bases, with reading frame beginning at the first base. TCRbeta CDR3 regions were amplified from genomic DNA using the immunoSEQ Assay, a bias-controlled multiplex PCR. In the original analysis: Nucleated cell counts per sample were estimated from amplification of reference gene primers within the assay. To quantify the absolute abundance of each unique TCRbeta CDR3 rearrangement, sequence reads were collapsed and filtered. For each sample, productive Simpson clonality was calculated as the square root of Simpson's diversity index over productive rearrangements. Entries here come from immuneACCESS through TCRdb and include only in-frame sequences with V and J called. Some clones fail to appear in such tables; in the studies checked, an unresolved V gene covers under half of the shortfall, and the cause of the remainder is unknown. From that table come the V and J calls and clone size; the DNA was used to work out D and trimming. This sample lists around 250,000 clones; approximately 86% were detected once. The biggest ten clones account for 3.1% of the sample.

The sample is drawn from a study of blood T cell repertoires in COVID-19 (TCRdb year 2020). About the study as a whole: The collaborator samples originated in the United States, Italy and Spain and spanned the acute and convalescent phases of COVID-19. Deeply sampled blood TCRbeta repertoires from subjects exposed to, actively infected with, or recovered from COVID-19 were included in the dataset. The prospective study material was composed of cDNA or gDNA derived from T cells, B-cell-depleted T cells, or PBMCs. Where HLA class I and class II types were available, the types were taken from metadata supplied by the sample provider, not from assay-based typing. The repertoires were released in a freely available public database meant as a resource for research on the immune response to SARS-CoV-2. Samples were obtained from the ongoing ImmuneRACE study (first 160 participants) and from roughly 1,300 subjects provided by 6 global collaborators. Sample metadata almost always included a de-identified subject ID, COVID-19 status, age in years and sex.

Broader findings and caveats from the paper: How much clinical and demographic metadata was included differed by source and by participant, and the metadata was provided uncurated.

Sequenced input: peripheral blood. The rearranged chain carries TRBV5-1 and TRBJ1-1; there is no confident call for the D gene. The origin of this receptor is a young woman with acute or convalescent COVID-19. The DNA reads TGCGCCAGCAGCCTCGGATCAGGAGGCACTGAAGCTTTCTTT. Translation gives CASSLGSGGTEAFF.